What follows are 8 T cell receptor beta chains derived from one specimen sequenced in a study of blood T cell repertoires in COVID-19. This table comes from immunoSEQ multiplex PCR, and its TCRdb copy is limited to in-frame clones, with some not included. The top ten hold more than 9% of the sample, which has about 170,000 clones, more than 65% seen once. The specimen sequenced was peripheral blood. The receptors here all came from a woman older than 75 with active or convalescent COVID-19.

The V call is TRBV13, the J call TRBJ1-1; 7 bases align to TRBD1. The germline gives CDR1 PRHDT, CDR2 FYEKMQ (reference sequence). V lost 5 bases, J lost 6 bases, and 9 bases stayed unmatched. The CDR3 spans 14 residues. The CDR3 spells CASSPTTGRAEAFF. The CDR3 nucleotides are TGTGCCAGCAGCCCAACGACAGGGCGGGCTGAAGCTTTCTTT.

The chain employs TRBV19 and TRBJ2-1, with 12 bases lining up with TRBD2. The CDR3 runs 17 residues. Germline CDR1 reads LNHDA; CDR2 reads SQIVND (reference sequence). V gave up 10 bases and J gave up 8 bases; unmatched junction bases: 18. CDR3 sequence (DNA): TGTGCCACCGCTGATGGTGCAACTAGCGGGAGGAAAGATGAGCAGTTCTTC. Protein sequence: CATADGATSGRKDEQFF.

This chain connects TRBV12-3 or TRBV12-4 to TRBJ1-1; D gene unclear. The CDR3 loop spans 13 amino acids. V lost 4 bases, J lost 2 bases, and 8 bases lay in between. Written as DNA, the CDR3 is TGTGCCAGCAGTTCTAAAGCCAACACTGAAGCTTTCTTT. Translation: CASSSKANTEAFF.

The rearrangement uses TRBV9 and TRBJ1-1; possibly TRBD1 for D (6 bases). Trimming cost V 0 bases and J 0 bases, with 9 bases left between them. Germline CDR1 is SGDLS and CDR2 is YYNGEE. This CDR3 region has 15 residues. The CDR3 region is CASSVGGGLNTEAFF. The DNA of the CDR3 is TGTGCCAGCAGCGTAGGGGGGGGCCTGAACACTGAAGCTTTCTTT.

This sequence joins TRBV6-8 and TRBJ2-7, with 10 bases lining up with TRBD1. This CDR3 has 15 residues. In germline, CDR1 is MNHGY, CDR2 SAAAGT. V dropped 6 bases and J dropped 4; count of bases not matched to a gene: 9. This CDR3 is CASRPDRGLSYEQYF. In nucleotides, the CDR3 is TGTGCCAGCAGACCCGACAGGGGGCTTTCATACGAGCAGTACTTC.

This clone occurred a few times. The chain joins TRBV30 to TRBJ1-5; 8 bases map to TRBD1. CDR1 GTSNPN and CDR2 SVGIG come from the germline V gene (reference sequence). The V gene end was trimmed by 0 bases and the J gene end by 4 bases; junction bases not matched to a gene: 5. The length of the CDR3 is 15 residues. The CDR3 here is CAWSVRGRFNQPQHF. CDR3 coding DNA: TGTGCCTGGAGTGTCAGGGGGCGATTTAATCAGCCCCAGCATTTT.

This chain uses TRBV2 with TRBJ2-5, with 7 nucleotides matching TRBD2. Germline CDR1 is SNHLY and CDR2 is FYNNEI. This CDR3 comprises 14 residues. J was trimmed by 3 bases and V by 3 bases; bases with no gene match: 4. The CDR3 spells CASSDRGGKETQYF. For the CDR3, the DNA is TGTGCCAGCAGTGATCGGGGAGGGAAAGAGACCCAGTACTTC.

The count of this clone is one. CDR3 in amino acids: CASSSQTGTMQTQYF. The CDR3 bases are TGCGCCAGCAGCTCACAAACCGGGACAATGCAAACCCAGTACTTC. The chain joins TRBV5-1 to TRBJ2-5; a possible D gene is TRBD1 (6 bases). Trimming pared 3 bases from V and 8 bases from J, leaving 20 bases between. The CDR3 has 15 residues. Germline CDR1 reads SGHRS; CDR2 reads YFSETQ.